This T cell receptor beta chain stems from a study of blood T cell repertoires in COVID-19. Study as a whole: Samples came from the United States, Italy and Spain, spanning acute and convalescent COVID-19. Nucleic acid was either cDNA or gDNA, and it came from T cells, B-cell-depleted T cells, or PBMCs.

The age range of participants was about 18 to 89 years, with residence in some 25 US areas. This clone occurred once. Authors' analysis steps: Amplifying reference gene primers gave estimates of nucleated cell counts. Using immunoSEQ multiplex PCR, the repertoire was profiled, and TCRdb retains in-frame clones only, with some absent. V, J and clone size derive from that table, while D and trimming were established from the DNA sequence. Found here are about 370,000 clones, 80% to 90% of them singletons; the top ten hold 0.95% to 1.1%. Germline CDR1 is SGHTA and CDR2 is FQGTGA. V shed 5 bases and J 9 bases; nucleotides not matched to a gene: 6. The CDR3 is 14 amino acids.

The chain joins TRBV7-3 to TRBJ2-1, with TRBD2 matching over 11 bases. This TCR came from a man aged 18 to 30 who had recovered from COVID-19. The sequencing sample was made of PBMCs or T cells enriched from blood (not recorded which). The DNA for the CDR3 is TGTGCCAGCAGCCCATTCGGGACTAGCGGTGAGCAGTTCTTC. Its protein product is CASSPFGTSGEQFF.